Below, 15 T cell receptor beta chains from the same sample are listed, as sequenced in a study of blood T cell repertoires in COVID-19. Profiled with immunoSEQ multiplex PCR; TCRdb holds only in-frame clones, not every one. The data contain roughly 170,000 clones, roughly 85% of them singletons. Sequenced: PBMCs or T cells enriched from blood (not recorded which). These receptor sequences come from a man in his 60s who had recovered from COVID-19.

V usage is TRBV24-1 and J usage is TRBJ2-7; D is unresolved. CDR3 length: 12 amino acids. V lost 8 bases and J 2 bases, leaving 9 bases between the germline ends. Germline lookup yields CDR1 KGHDR and CDR2 SFDVKD. The CDR3 DNA is TGTGCCACCAAAAACCTAACCTACGAGCAGTACTTC. It specifies CATKNLTYEQYF.

This chain joins TRBV9 and TRBJ1-2, with D unclear. V gave up 6 bases and J gave up 1 base, with 16 bases separating them. This CDR3 is 15 amino acids long. Germline V lookup: CDR1 SGDLS, CDR2 YYNGEE. CDR3 bases: TGTGCCAGCACCTCGGAGGGCGGAGTTAACTATGGCTACACCTTC. Protein: CASTSEGGVNYGYTF.

The chain uses TRBV6-6 and TRBJ2-3; D perhaps matches TRBD1 (5 bases). Germline V gene sequence: CDR1 MNHNY, CDR2 SVGAGI (reference sequence). The CDR3 is made up of 13 amino acids. Trimming took off 9 bases at V and 3 bases at J, with 13 bases between the two ends. In nucleotides, the CDR3 is TGTGCCAGTGTCGCAGGGTCTACAGATACGCAGTATTTT. Protein: CASVAGSTDTQYF.

The chain joins TRBV7-9 to TRBJ2-1, with TRBD1 matching 7 bases. The germline V gene has CDR1 SEHNR and CDR2 FQNEAQ (reference sequence). There are 13 residues in the CDR3. Trimming cost V 1 base and J 8 bases; bases outside gene matches: 2. The CDR3 loop is CASSLDRGDEQFF. Here the CDR3 DNA reads TGTGCCAGCAGCTTAGACAGGGGCGATGAGCAGTTCTTC.

This clone was counted a few times. The rearrangement uses TRBV7-2 and TRBJ1-2; tentative D call: TRBD1 (5 bases). Germline CDR1 is SGHTA and CDR2 is FQGNSA. The CDR3 runs to 14 residues. V dropped 4 bases and J dropped 6 bases, with 15 bases sitting between them. CDR3 in DNA: TGTGCCAGCAGCTCGACCGGGACTCAGAATGGCTACACCTTC. It specifies CASSSTGTQNGYTF.

V gene TRBV12-5 combines with J gene TRBJ1-1, with 8 bases aligning to TRBD1. Germline assignment: CDR1 LGHNT and CDR2 FRNRAP. The CDR3 length is 13 residues. Unmatched junction bases numbered 3, after V lost 5 bases and J lost 4 bases. The CDR3 spells CASGATGGTEAFF. CDR3 DNA: TGTGCTAGTGGTGCCACAGGGGGCACTGAAGCTTTCTTT. Complete variable domain (other parts from reference TRBV12-5 and TRBJ1-1): DARVTQTPRHKVTEMGQEVTMRCQPILGHNTVFWYRQTMMQGLELLAYFRNRAPLDDSGMPKDRFSAEMPDATLATLKIQPSEPRDSAVYFCASGATGGTEAFFGQGTRLTVV.

In this sample, this clone turned up a few times. This chain links TRBV18 with TRBJ2-7; 9 nucleotides agree with TRBD1. The CDR3 has 15 residues. Unmatched junction bases numbered 7, after V lost 3 bases and J lost 4 bases. CDR1 KGHSH and CDR2 LQKENI come from the germline V gene. CDR3 nucleotide sequence: TGTGCCAGCTCACCCTCCGGGACAGGGCCTTACGAGCAGTACTTC. This gives the protein CASSPSGTGPYEQYF.

This sequence joins TRBV24-1 and TRBJ1-1; 7 bases are a match to TRBD1. The CDR3 sequence is 15 residues long. Germline CDR1 is KGHDR and CDR2 is SFDVKD. V trimming: 9 bases; J trimming: 1 base; junction bases outside the gene matches: 10. The CDR3 loop reads CATRPGQAKNTEAFF. The CDR3 region has the DNA TGTGCCACCCGTCCCGGACAGGCAAAGAACACTGAAGCTTTCTTT.

This sequence joins TRBV7-2 and TRBJ1-5; possibly TRBD1 for D (6 bases). V gave up 1 base and J gave up 6 bases, with 13 bases separating them. CDR1 and CDR2 from the germline V gene are SGHTA and FQGNSA. This CDR3 spans 15 amino acids. The CDR3 is CASSLDAGAFQPQHF. CDR3 in DNA: TGTGCCAGCAGCTTAGACGCGGGGGCTTTTCAGCCCCAGCATTTT. Complete variable domain (other parts from reference TRBV7-2 and TRBJ1-5): GAGVSQSPSNKVTEKGKDVELRCDPISGHTALYWYRQSLGQGLEFLIYFQGNSAPDKSGLPSDRFSAERTGGSVSTLTIQRTQQEDSAVYLCASSLDAGAFQPQHFGDGTRLSIL.

The chain carries TRBV25-1 and TRBJ1-1; no clear D. CDR1 is MGHDK, CDR2 SYGVNS, per germline. The CDR3 length is 13 residues. Trimming pared 2 bases from V and 11 bases from J, leaving 15 bases between. This chain's CDR3 is CASSEGFSVRAFF. CDR3 coding DNA: TGTGCCAGCAGTGAAGGGTTTTCCGTGCGGGCTTTCTTT.

The V and J genes are TRBV3-1 (or the pseudogene TRBV3-2) and TRBJ2-2; perhaps TRBD1 as D (5 bases). This CDR3 has 16 amino acids. Germline V gene sequence: CDR1 LGHDT, CDR2 YNNKEL (reference sequence). V was clipped by 4 bases and J by 2 bases, with 14 bases between them. The chain's CDR3 is CASSRKLQANTGELFF. The DNA for the CDR3 is TGTGCCAGCAGCCGAAAGCTACAGGCAAACACCGGGGAGCTGTTTTTT.

The chain joins TRBV30 to TRBJ1-1; tentative D call: TRBD1 (6 bases). Between the trimmed V and J ends, which lost 2 bases and 3 bases, there was a span of 10 bases. Germline CDR1 GTSNPN, CDR2 SVGIG (reference sequence). This CDR3 contains 13 residues. The CDR3 DNA is TGTGCCTGGAGTCCAGGGGTTGACACTGAAGCTTTCTTT. It encodes CAWSPGVDTEAFF.

This chain uses TRBV3-1 (or the pseudogene TRBV3-2) with TRBJ1-4; D not certain. Germline assignment: CDR1 LGHDT and CDR2 YNNKEL (reference sequence). Trimming removed 5 bases at V and 7 bases at J, with 8 bases between. The CDR3 consists of 12 residues. The CDR3 DNA is TGTGCCAGCAGCGCGACGGGTGAAAAACTGTTTTTT. The encoded protein is CASSATGEKLFF.

The CDR3 here is CASSGTGTGELFF. CDR3 DNA: TGTGCCAGCAGCGGGACAGGGACCGGGGAGCTGTTTTTT. The chain recombines TRBV5-4 with TRBJ2-2; the match to TRBD1 covers 9 bases. Unmatched junction bases numbered 0, after V lost 4 bases and J lost 5 bases. The CDR3 has 13 amino acids. Germline values: CDR1 SGHNT, CDR2 YYREEE (reference sequence).

The genes are TRBV7-9 and TRBJ2-5; 7 nucleotides line up with TRBD2. Germline CDR1 SEHNR, CDR2 FQNEAQ (reference sequence). The V gene end was trimmed by 5 bases and the J gene end by 4 bases; junction bases not matched to a gene: 7. This CDR3 has 14 residues. CDR3 amino acids: CASSTTGGTETQYF. In DNA, the CDR3 is TGTGCCAGCAGCACGACGGGGGGTACAGAGACCCAGTACTTC.